This TCR beta chain was documented in a study of T cell responses to AZD1222 COVID-19 vaccine. Study-wide points: A mostly white British donor set with more females was recruited, and clonal diversity was possibly underestimated. As reported, nearly half of all spike-specific TCRs target variant regions that are unmutated. When two AZD1222 doses had been given, Spike-specific TCR breadth and depth rose.

Produced via immunoSEQ multiplex PCR; TCRdb's table is partial and in-frame only. Counted here are tens of thousands of clones, over 75% occurring once; the ten biggest clones make up about 12%. Regarding this clone: What it binds is not known.

Per the germline V gene, CDR1 is MDHEN and CDR2 is SYDVKM. The CDR3 is made up of 15 amino acids. Trimming shortened V by 8 bases and J by 2 bases, and 18 bases separated the two germline ends. The J gene is TRBJ1-1, the V gene TRBV28; a weak D match, TRBD1 (6 bases). This TCR was sampled from an adult who received the AZD1222 COVID-19 vaccine. The sample in question was peripheral blood, obtained 28 days after the second AZD1222 dose. In nucleotides, the CDR3 is TGTGCCAGCTACCCCAGGGGCAGGGGTAACACTGAAGCTTTCTTT. This codes for CASYPRGRGNTEAFF.